Presented here are 28 T cell receptor beta chains from one specimen sequenced in a study of Tregs in tolerant kidney transplant recipients. Profiling relied on immunoSEQ multiplex PCR, and the TCRdb table lists in-frame clones only, not all of them. The sample records roughly 49,000 clones, about 89% being singletons. The specimen was Tregs from blood. All receptors derive from a human donor in good health.

CDR3 in amino acids: CASSLEGIQANYGYTF. As DNA, the CDR3 is TGCGCCAGCAGCTTGGAGGGGATTCAAGCTAACTATGGCTACACCTTC. The chain employs TRBV5-1 and TRBJ1-2; D is possibly TRBD1 (5 bases). Germline lookup yields CDR1 SGHRS and CDR2 YFSETQ. The CDR3 runs 16 residues. Trimming pared 0 bases from V and 0 bases from J, leaving 12 bases between. The variable domain in full, completed from reference TRBV5-1 and TRBJ1-2, reads KAGVTQTPRYLIKTRGQQVTLSCSPISGHRSVSWYQQTPGQGLQFLFEYFSETQRNKGNFPGRFSGRQFSNSRSEMNVSTLELGDSALYLCASSLEGIQANYGYTFGSGTRLTVV.

The V gene is TRBV6-1, the J gene TRBJ1-1, with a tentative D call TRBD1 (5 bases). CDR3 length: 10 residues. Germline CDR1 reads MNHNS; CDR2 reads SASEGT. V lost 6 bases and J 7 bases, leaving 6 bases between the germline ends. The CDR3 DNA follows: TGTGCCAGCAGAGGGGTTGAAGCTTTCTTT. This gives the protein CASRGVEAFF.

The rearrangement uses TRBV5-4 and TRBJ2-4; 15 bases agree with TRBD2. The CDR3 runs 18 residues. The germline V gene encodes CDR1 SGHNT and CDR2 YYREEE (reference sequence). Trimming at V came to 5 bases and at J to 1 base, leaving 7 bases not matched to a gene. The CDR3 DNA is TGTGCCAGCAGTACGGGACTAGCGGGAGGAGGGGCCAAAAACATTCAGTACTTC. It translates to CASSTGLAGGGAKNIQYF.

The chain carries TRBV7-8 and TRBJ2-3, with 7 bases identical to TRBD2. This CDR3 has 17 residues. The germline V gene encodes CDR1 SGHVS and CDR2 FQNEAQ. V shed 0 bases, J shed 0 bases, and the junction held 6 bases outside the gene matches. The CDR3 spells CASSLAGGSGSTDTQYF. The DNA of the CDR3 is TGTGCCAGCAGCTTAGCGGGGGGTAGCGGGAGCACAGATACGCAGTATTTT.

The rearrangement joins TRBV5-1 to TRBJ2-7, with D unclear. Germline V gives CDR1 SGHRS, CDR2 YFSETQ. The CDR3 totals 16 residues. Deletions cut 2 bases from V and 0 bases from J, with 15 bases between. The DNA of the CDR3 is TGCGCCAGCAGCTTCGGCCCTTATTTGAGCTCCTACGAGCAGTACTTC. It yields the protein CASSFGPYLSSYEQYF.

This chain uses TRBV5-4 with TRBJ2-2; 7 bases are a match to TRBD2. Germline CDR1 SGHNT, CDR2 YYREEE (reference sequence). V was pared by 6 bases and J by 4 bases, with 15 bases of the junction left unmatched. This CDR3 comprises 17 residues. The CDR3 loop reads CASIRSRLATSTGELFF. The DNA for the CDR3 is TGTGCCAGCATTAGATCCAGACTAGCTACGTCCACCGGGGAGCTGTTTTTT. Full variable domain (outside the CDR3, taken from reference TRBV5-4 and TRBJ2-2): ETGVTQSPTHLIKTRGQQVTLRCSSQSGHNTVSWYQQALGQGPQFIFQYYREEENGRGNFPPRFSGLQFPNYSSELNVNALELDDSALYLCASIRSRLATSTGELFFGEGSRLTVL.

The rearrangement uses TRBV18 and TRBJ2-5; D unresolved. The tail of the sequence fits TRBJ2-7 better, so the J call may be wrong. The germline V gene encodes CDR1 KGHSH and CDR2 LQKENI. The CDR3 is 14 residues long. Here the CDR3 DNA reads TGTGCCAGCTCACTACGACCACTCCAGGACGAGCAGTACTTC. Protein: CASSLRPLQDEQYF.

The chain uses TRBV10-3 and TRBJ2-1; 9 nucleotides align to TRBD2. With 5 bases clipped from V and 7 bases from J, the junction kept 9 bases outside the gene matches. The V gene's germline CDR1 is ENHRY and CDR2 SYGVKD. The CDR3 has 15 amino acids. The CDR3 bases are TGTGCCATCAGTCCGGGACTAGCCGTCGGTAATGAGCAGTTCTTC. Amino acid sequence: CAISPGLAVGNEQFF.

The V call is TRBV11-2, the J call TRBJ1-6; the D gene is possibly TRBD1 (6 bases). The germline V gene has CDR1 SGHAT and CDR2 FQNNGV. V was pared by 0 bases and J by 5 bases, with 8 bases between. CDR3 length: 15 residues. CDR3 region: CASSLDRGNNSPLHF. The CDR3 bases are TGTGCCAGCAGCTTAGACAGGGGAAATAATTCACCCCTCCACTTT.

The J gene is TRBJ2-5, the V gene TRBV5-4; 7 bases match TRBD2. Losses at the gene ends were 4 bases for V and 5 bases for J; bases not matched to a gene: 11. The CDR3 is made up of 15 amino acids. Germline assignment: CDR1 SGHNT and CDR2 YYREEE (reference sequence). CDR3 amino acids: CASSRPTGGAETQYF. The CDR3 nucleotides are TGTGCCAGCAGCCGGCCTACGGGGGGAGCGGAGACCCAGTACTTC.

In its sample, this clone was seen a few times. The chain recombines TRBV6-6 with TRBJ2-7; D gene unclear. The CDR3 totals 14 residues. Germline assignment: CDR1 MNHNY and CDR2 SVGAGI (reference sequence). Between the trimmed V and J ends, which lost 5 bases and 3 bases, there was a span of 14 bases. DNA of the CDR3: TGTGCCAGCAGTACAGCACTAATTGGCTACGAGCAGTACTTC. Translation gives CASSTALIGYEQYF.

A single count supports this clone. The chain links TRBV5-6 to TRBJ2-7; 7 positions agree with TRBD2. The CDR3 runs 15 residues. CDR1 and CDR2 from the germline V gene are SGHDT and YYEEEE. After removal of 3 bases from V and 2 bases from J, the junction contained 8 bases not matched to a gene. The CDR3: CASSSDSSGPYEQYF. CDR3 DNA sequence: TGTGCCAGCAGCTCTGACTCTAGCGGACCCTACGAGCAGTACTTC.

A few counts support this clone. CDR3 bases: TGTGCCAGCAGCCAAGATATCCTAGCGGGAGTCCGGGGAGAGACCCAGTACTTC. This gives the protein CASSQDILAGVRGETQYF. This rearrangement joins TRBV4-2 to TRBJ2-5, with 10 nucleotides matching TRBD2. V trimming: 0 bases; J trimming: 4 bases; junction bases outside the gene matches: 11. Per the germline V gene, CDR1 is LGHNA and CDR2 is YNFKEQ. This CDR3 spans 18 amino acids.

This chain connects TRBV18 to TRBJ2-1; 9 bases are shared with TRBD2. Germline values: CDR1 KGHSH, CDR2 LQKENI. The trim removed 3 bases at V and 2 bases at J, leaving 8 bases unmatched. The CDR3 runs 17 residues. In DNA, the CDR3 is TGTGCCAGCTCACCCAGGGCTAGCGGGGCCCCCTACAATGAGCAGTTCTTC. Translated, it gives CASSPRASGAPYNEQFF. The variable domain in full, with the rest retrieved from reference TRBV18 and TRBJ2-1, is NAGVMQNPRHLVRRRGQEARLRCSPMKGHSHVYWYRQLPEEGLKFMVYLQKENIIDESGMPKERFSAEFPKEGPSILRIQQVVRGDSAAYFCASSPRASGAPYNEQFFGPGTRLTVL.

This sequence joins TRBV6-6 and TRBJ1-5; D not certain. Germline CDR1 is MNHNY and CDR2 is SVGAGI (reference sequence). This CDR3 is 15 amino acids long. With 0 bases removed from V and 2 bases from J, the gap between germline ends came to 8 bases. The CDR3, as DNA: TGTGCCAGCAGTTACTCGAATCAGGGCAATCAGCCCCAGCATTTT. It yields the protein CASSYSNQGNQPQHF.

The chain employs TRBV4-1 and TRBJ2-4; 9 bases fit TRBD1. Germline V gives CDR1 MGHRA, CDR2 YSYEKL. Germline trimming cut 4 bases from V and 6 bases from J; bases unmatched to any gene: 7. The CDR3 is 15 residues long. The CDR3 sequence: CASSPRTGVLNIQYF. CDR3 nucleotide sequence: TGCGCCAGCAGCCCACGGACAGGGGTTCTAAACATTCAGTACTTC.

V is TRBV18 and J is TRBJ2-7; 8 bases fit TRBD1. After removal of 5 bases from V and 1 base from J, the junction contained 4 bases not matched to a gene. Germline V CDR1 and CDR2: KGHSH, LQKENI. The CDR3 consists of 14 residues. CDR3 in amino acids: CASSLGQESYEQYF. Here the CDR3 DNA reads TGTGCCAGCTCATTGGGACAGGAGTCCTACGAGCAGTACTTC. The whole variable domain, filled in from reference TRBV18 and TRBJ2-7, reads NAGVMQNPRHLVRRRGQEARLRCSPMKGHSHVYWYRQLPEEGLKFMVYLQKENIIDESGMPKERFSAEFPKEGPSILRIQQVVRGDSAAYFCASSLGQESYEQYFGPGTRLTVT.

This clone came up once. This sequence joins TRBV5-1 and TRBJ1-1; no firm D call. CDR1 and CDR2 (germline): SGHRS, YFSETQ. Trimming removed 1 base from V and 3 bases from J, with 16 bases in between. The CDR3 runs 16 residues. Here the CDR3 reads CASSLSLGGLDTEAFF. CDR3 nucleotides: TGCGCCAGCAGCTTGAGTTTGGGCGGCCTGGACACTGAAGCTTTCTTT.

The rearrangement uses TRBV19 and TRBJ2-7, with D tentatively TRBD1 (6 bases). The V end was cut by 2 bases, the J end by 7 bases, with 30 bases between. CDR3 size: 19 residues. Germline-derived CDR1 and CDR2 are LNHDA and SQIVND (reference sequence). CDR3 nucleotide sequence: TGTGCCAGTAGTATAATCGGCGGGTGGCAGGGGAATTCGCTACGAGAGCAGTACTTC. Its protein is CASSIIGGWQGNSLREQYF.

The chain links TRBV19 to TRBJ2-7, with a tentative D call TRBD1 (5 bases). CDR1 is LNHDA and CDR2 is SQIVND in the germline V gene (reference sequence). This CDR3 has 12 amino acids. V shed 8 bases and J shed 4 bases, with 12 bases lying between them. The CDR3: CASAVAGYEQYF. CDR3 coding DNA: TGTGCCAGTGCTGTGGCAGGGTACGAGCAGTACTTC.

Only a few counts were recorded for this clone. The rearrangement links TRBV6-1 to TRBJ1-4; maybe TRBD1 (5 bases). The CDR3 length is 16 residues. V dropped 2 bases and J dropped 7 bases, with 17 bases sitting between them. Germline V gene lookup returns CDR1 MNHNS and CDR2 SASEGT. CDR3 in amino acids: CASSELGGGRGEKLFF. CDR3 sequence (DNA): TGTGCCAGCAGTGAATTGGGTGGGGGGAGAGGTGAAAAACTGTTTTTT.

The rearrangement joins TRBV6-5 to TRBJ1-3; D gene unclear. The germline V gene encodes CDR1 MNHEY and CDR2 SVGAGI. The CDR3 totals 14 residues. Trimming cost V 5 bases and J 4 bases, with 12 bases left between them. In DNA, the CDR3 is TGTGCCAGCAGTAAGGGCGGAGGGGGAAACACCATATATTTT. Amino acid sequence: CASSKGGGGNTIYF.

This clone appeared once. The CDR3 region has the DNA TGTGCCAGCAGCTTAGAAGCTAGCGCAGGCACAGATACGCAGTATTTT. Translated: CASSLEASAGTDTQYF. The chain carries TRBV7-9 and TRBJ2-3; possible D gene TRBD2, 6 bases. This CDR3 has 16 residues. Trimming removed 1 base at V and 1 base at J, with 12 bases between. CDR1 is SEHNR, CDR2 FQNEAQ, per germline (reference sequence).

This clone was counted once. A read error may produce the germline difference seen at one junction end. The gene calls are TRBV7-7 and TRBJ2-2; D is perhaps TRBD1 or TRBD2 (5 bases each). This CDR3 spans 16 amino acids. Germline values: CDR1 SSHAT, CDR2 FNYEAQ (reference sequence). The CDR3 is CASSLVTGADTGELFF. As DNA, the CDR3 is TGTGCTAGCAGCTTAGTAACCGGGGCTGACACCGGGGAGCTGTTTTTT. Complete variable domain (other parts from reference TRBV7-7 and TRBJ2-2): GAGVSQSPRYKVTKRGQDVTLRCDPISSHATLYWYQQALGQGPEFLTYFNYEAQPDKSGLPSDRFSAERPEGSISTLTIQRTEQRDSAMYRCASSLVTGADTGELFFGEGSRLTVL.

The V gene is TRBV4-2, the J gene TRBJ1-3; D perhaps matches TRBD1 (5 bases). CDR1 and CDR2 from the germline V gene are LGHNA and YNFKEQ. The ends were cut back, 0 bases at V and 4 bases at J, with 13 bases in the middle. The CDR3 is 16 residues long. CDR3 sequence: CASSQDQGFRGNTIYF. CDR3 in DNA: TGTGCCAGCAGCCAAGATCAGGGATTTAGAGGAAACACCATATATTTT.

V is TRBV10-3 and J is TRBJ1-4; maybe TRBD1 (5 bases). V lost 6 bases and J 4 bases, leaving 12 bases between the germline ends. Germline-derived CDR1 and CDR2 are ENHRY and SYGVKD. This CDR3 comprises 14 residues. The CDR3 DNA reads TGTGCCATCAGGAACGGGACGGGTAATGAAAAACTGTTTTTT. Encoded protein: CAIRNGTGNEKLFF.

This chain links TRBV5-6 with TRBJ2-2; weak D call: TRBD2 (6 bases). Trimming shortened V by 2 bases and J by 3 bases, and 11 bases separated the two germline ends. The germline V gene has CDR1 SGHDT and CDR2 YYEEEE. CDR3 length: 15 residues. This CDR3 is CASSFGLAHTGELFF. The CDR3 DNA is TGTGCCAGCAGCTTCGGTCTAGCGCACACCGGGGAGCTGTTTTTT.

The chain carries TRBV6-5 and TRBJ1-1, with TRBD1 matching 7 bases. J lost 4 bases, V lost 6 bases, and 5 bases had no gene match. The CDR3 runs to 13 residues. Germline-derived CDR1 and CDR2 are MNHEY and SVGAGI. CDR3 loop: CASRLTGFTEAFF. Here the CDR3 DNA reads TGTGCCAGCAGATTGACAGGGTTCACTGAAGCTTTCTTT.